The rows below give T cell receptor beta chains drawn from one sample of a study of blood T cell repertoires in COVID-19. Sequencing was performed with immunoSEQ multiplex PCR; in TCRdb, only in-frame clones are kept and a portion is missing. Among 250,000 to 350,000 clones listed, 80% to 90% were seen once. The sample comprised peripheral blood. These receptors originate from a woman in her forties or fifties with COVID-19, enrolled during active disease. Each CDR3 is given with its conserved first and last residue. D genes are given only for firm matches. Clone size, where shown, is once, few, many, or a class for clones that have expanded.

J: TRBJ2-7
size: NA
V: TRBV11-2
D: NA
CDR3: CASSSRAGDPYEQYF
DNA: TGTGCCAGCAGCTCCCGGGCAGGGGACCCCTACGAGCAGTACTTC

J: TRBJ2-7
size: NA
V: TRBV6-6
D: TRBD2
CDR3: CASSNRRLAGDALASVEQYF
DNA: TGTGCCAGCAGCAACCGGAGACTAGCGGGCGACGCCCTAGCTAGTGTAGAGCAGTACTTC

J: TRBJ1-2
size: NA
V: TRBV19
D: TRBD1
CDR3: CASKPPVDRGYGYTF
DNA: TGTGCCAGTAAACCCCCCGTGGACAGGGGGTACGGCTACACCTTC

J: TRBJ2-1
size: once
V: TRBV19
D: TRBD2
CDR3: CASSRVGSSGGYNEQFF
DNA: TGTGCCAGTAGTAGGGTGGGGTCTAGCGGGGGCTACAATGAGCAGTTCTTC

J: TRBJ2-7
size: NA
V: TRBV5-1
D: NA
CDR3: CASSLSSSGFYYEQYF
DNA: TGCGCCAGCAGCTTGTCTTCGTCAGGGTTTTACTACGAGCAGTACTTC

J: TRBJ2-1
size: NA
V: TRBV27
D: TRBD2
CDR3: CASSRYRTSGTNEQFF
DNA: TGTGCCAGCAGTAGGTACCGGACTAGCGGGACCAATGAGCAGTTCTTC

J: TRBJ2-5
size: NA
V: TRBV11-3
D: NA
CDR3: CASSYIQKTQYF
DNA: TGTGCCAGCAGCTACATCCAAAAGACCCAGTACTTC

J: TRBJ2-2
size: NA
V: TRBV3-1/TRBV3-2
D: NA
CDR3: CASSFPRGKTGELFF
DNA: TGTGCCAGCAGCTTCCCCCGGGGGAAGACCGGGGAGCTGTTTTTT

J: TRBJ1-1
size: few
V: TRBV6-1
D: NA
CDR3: CASSEREENTEAFF
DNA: TGTGCCAGCAGTGAGCGGGAAGAGAACACTGAAGCTTTCTTT

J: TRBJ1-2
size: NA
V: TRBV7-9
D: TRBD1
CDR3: CASSLGQVVDGYTF
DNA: TGTGCCAGCAGCTTGGGACAGGTTGTTGATGGCTACACCTTC

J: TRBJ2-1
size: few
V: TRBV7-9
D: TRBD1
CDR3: CASSQGTGHEQFF
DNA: TGTGCCAGCAGCCAAGGGACAGGCCATGAGCAGTTCTTC

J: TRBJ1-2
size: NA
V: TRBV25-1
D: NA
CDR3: CASSSTTNYGYTF
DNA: TGTGCCAGCAGTTCGACTACTAACTATGGCTACACCTTC

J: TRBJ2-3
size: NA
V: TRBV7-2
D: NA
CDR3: CASSPVGGLVGADTQYF
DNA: TGTGCCAGCAGCCCCGTGGGGGGGCTAGTCGGGGCAGATACGCAGTATTTT

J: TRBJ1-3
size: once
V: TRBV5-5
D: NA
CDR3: CASSFIEPLSGNTIYF
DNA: TGTGCCAGCAGCTTTATTGAGCCTCTCTCTGGAAACACCATATATTTT

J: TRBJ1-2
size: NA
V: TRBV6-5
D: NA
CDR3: CASSLTGTTNYGYTF
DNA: TGTGCCAGCAGTCTTACAGGAACAACTAACTATGGCTACACCTTC

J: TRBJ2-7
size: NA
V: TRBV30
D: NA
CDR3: CAWSVEAEQYF
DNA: TGTGCCTGGAGTGTCGAGGCCGAGCAGTACTTC